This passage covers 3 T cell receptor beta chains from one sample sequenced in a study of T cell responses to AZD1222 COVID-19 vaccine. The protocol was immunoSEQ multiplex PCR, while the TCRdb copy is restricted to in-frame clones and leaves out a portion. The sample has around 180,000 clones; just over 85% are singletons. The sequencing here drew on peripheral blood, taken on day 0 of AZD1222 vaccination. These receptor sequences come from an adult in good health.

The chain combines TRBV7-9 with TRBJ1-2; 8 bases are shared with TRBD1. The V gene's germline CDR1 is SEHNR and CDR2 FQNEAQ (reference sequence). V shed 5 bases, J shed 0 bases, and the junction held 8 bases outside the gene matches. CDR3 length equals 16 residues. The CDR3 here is CASSPGTGVSNYGYTF. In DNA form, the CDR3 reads TGTGCCAGCAGCCCCGGGACAGGAGTATCTAACTATGGCTACACCTTC.

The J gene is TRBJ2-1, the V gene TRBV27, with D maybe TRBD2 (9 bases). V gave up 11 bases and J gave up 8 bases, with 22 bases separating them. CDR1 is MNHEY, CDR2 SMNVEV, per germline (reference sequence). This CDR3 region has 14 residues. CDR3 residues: CAVQDRGGGDEQFF. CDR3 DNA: TGTGCCGTACAAGACAGGGGCGGGGGGGATGAGCAGTTCTTC.

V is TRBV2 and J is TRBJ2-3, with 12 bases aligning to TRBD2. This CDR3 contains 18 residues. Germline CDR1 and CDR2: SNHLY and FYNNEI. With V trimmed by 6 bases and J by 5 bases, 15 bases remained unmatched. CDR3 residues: CASRAASGGADRRDTQYF. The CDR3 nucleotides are TGTGCCAGCAGGGCGGCTAGCGGGGGGGCCGATCGGAGAGATACGCAGTATTTT.